This T cell receptor beta chain was sequenced for a study of blood T cell repertoires in COVID-19. Study-level information: Samples taken during acute and convalescent COVID-19 were collected in the United States, Italy and Spain. Nucleic acid was either cDNA or gDNA, and it came from T cells, B-cell-depleted T cells, or PBMCs.

TCRdb's table, derived via immunoSEQ multiplex PCR, lists solely in-frame clones and lacks some. The sample has more than 60,000 clones; 89% are singletons. This sequence was found in a woman aged 50 to 60 with active COVID-19. Sequenced sample: peripheral blood.

CDR3: CASSDQTGSTDTQYF. The DNA for the CDR3 is TGTGCCAGCAGTGATCAGACAGGGAGCACAGATACGCAGTATTTT. The chain combines TRBV25-1 with TRBJ2-3, with 7 bases identical to TRBD1. Germline trimming cut 3 bases from V and 0 bases from J; bases unmatched to any gene: 3. The germline V gene has CDR1 MGHDK and CDR2 SYGVNS. This CDR3 has 15 residues.